A single sample is the source of the 14 T cell receptor beta chains below, sequenced in a study of a mutant IDH1 vaccine in newly diagnosed glioma. Time point noted: week 23, last vaccination. All doses held 300 ug of mutant IDH1 20-mer peptide, with topical imiquimod. The repertoire was sequenced with immunoSEQ multiplex PCR; TCRdb's copy has only in-frame clones and lacks some. The sample has tens of thousands of clones, 75% to 90% seen once. The antigens of these receptors remain unknown. The starting material was PBMCs, obtained from a glioma patient whose treatment included an IDH1 peptide vaccine. The receptors derive from a man aged 18 to 29 with glioma.

V and J are TRBV7-6 and TRBJ2-5; D is unclear. This CDR3 is built from 15 residues. The germline CDR1 and CDR2 sequences are SGHVS and FNYEAQ. V lost 0 bases, J lost 5 bases, and 13 bases lay in between. The CDR3 loop reads CASSLAQSLWETQYF. CDR3 sequence (DNA): TGTGCCAGCAGCTTAGCACAGAGCCTTTGGGAGACCCAGTACTTC.

The rearrangement joins TRBV15 to TRBJ2-1, with D possibly matching TRBD2 (7 bases). Trimming stripped 3 bases from V and 2 bases from J, with 11 bases between. This CDR3 is built from 15 residues. Germline loops: CDR1 LNHNV, CDR2 YYDKDF (reference sequence). CDR3 sequence: CATSRGRGPYNEQFF. The DNA of the CDR3 is TGTGCCACCAGCAGGGGGCGGGGGCCCTACAATGAGCAGTTCTTC.

This sequence joins TRBV7-9 and TRBJ1-2; 8 bases match TRBD1. V lost 0 bases, J lost 3 bases, and 6 bases stayed unmatched. Per germline, CDR1 SEHNR and CDR2 FQNEAQ (reference sequence). CDR3 size: 16 residues. The CDR3 DNA sequence: TGTGCCAGCAGCTTAGCCCCTTTGGACAGGGACTATGGCTACACCTTC. It specifies CASSLAPLDRDYGYTF.

This sequence joins TRBV10-3 and TRBJ1-6; D remains unclear. V lost 0 bases, J lost 7 bases, and 19 bases lay in between. The germline gives CDR1 ENHRY, CDR2 SYGVKD. The CDR3 has 18 amino acids. The CDR3 here is CAISESRTPGKRNSPLHF. Here the CDR3 DNA reads TGTGCCATCAGTGAGTCGCGTACCCCCGGGAAGAGAAATTCACCCCTCCACTTT.

This clone came up once. The chain combines TRBV19 with TRBJ1-5, with unresolved D. Germline CDR1 reads LNHDA; CDR2 reads SQIVND (reference sequence). This CDR3 is 13 amino acids long. V lost 8 bases, J lost 7 bases, and 15 bases lay in between. CDR3 sequence reads: CASSKSGGQPQHF. CDR3 nucleotides: TGTGCCAGTTCAAAAAGTGGTGGCCAGCCCCAGCATTTT.

The chain combines TRBV27 with TRBJ2-2; D gene unclear. Deletions cut 5 bases from V and 6 bases from J, with 16 bases between. CDR3 length: 15 residues. Germline CDR1 reads MNHEY; CDR2 reads SMNVEV (reference sequence). The DNA for the CDR3 is TGTGCCAGCAGTCCCAAGGGTCGGGTTGCCGGGGAGCTGTTTTTT. Amino acids: CASSPKGRVAGELFF.

This clone has a handful of counts. This chain uses TRBV19 with TRBJ2-3; no clear D. CDR1 LNHDA and CDR2 SQIVND come from the germline V gene (reference sequence). The CDR3 has 14 residues. V was shortened by 3 bases and J by 2 bases, with 9 bases between the two germline ends. The CDR3 spells CASSMARVTDTQYF. CDR3 coding DNA: TGTGCCAGTAGTATGGCCCGGGTCACAGATACGCAGTATTTT.

The chain uses TRBV5-8 and TRBJ2-7; no reliable D call. V was cut by 4 bases and J by 0 bases, with 5 bases left in between. Per germline, CDR1 SGHTS and CDR2 YDEGEE. The CDR3 extends over 12 amino acids. The DNA for the CDR3 is TGTGCCAGCAGCCAGGACTCCTACGAGCAGTACTTC. This sequence encodes CASSQDSYEQYF. The full variable domain, its missing parts supplied by reference TRBV5-8 and TRBJ2-7, is EAGVTQSPTHLIKTRGQQATLRCSPISGHTSVYWYQQALGLGLQFLLWYDEGEERNRGNFPPRFSGRQFPNYSSELNVNALELEDSALYLCASSQDSYEQYFGPGTRLTVT.

The chain uses TRBV29-1 and TRBJ1-2, with a tentative D call TRBD1 (6 bases). Germline V lookup: CDR1 SQVTM, CDR2 ANQGSEA. This CDR3 has 11 residues. V was cut by 6 bases and J by 10 bases, with 15 bases left in between. The CDR3 is CSVLEGGFYTF. CDR3 coding DNA: TGCAGCGTCCTCGAGGGGGGATTCTACACCTTC.

The chain uses TRBV6-6 and TRBJ2-7; a weak D match, TRBD1 (5 bases). Germline CDR1 is MNHNY and CDR2 is SVGAGI (reference sequence). V shed 2 bases and J shed 6 bases, with 14 bases lying between them. CDR3 length: 14 amino acids. Here the CDR3 reads CASSYRQGISEQYF. The CDR3 coding sequence is TGTGCCAGCAGTTACAGGCAGGGTATCTCCGAGCAGTACTTC.

The chain couples TRBV5-1 to TRBJ2-7; 11 bases are a match to TRBD1. The CDR3 runs 13 residues. The ends lost 9 bases at V and 5 bases at J; junction bases unmatched: 7. Looked up from germline, CDR1 is SGHRS and CDR2 is YFSETQ. For the CDR3, the DNA is TGCGCCACCGGACAGGGGGCTAACGACGAGCAGTACTTC. The encoded protein is CATGQGANDEQYF. Based on the CDR3 plus reference TRBV5-1 and TRBJ2-7, the full variable domain is KAGVTQTPRYLIKTRGQQVTLSCSPISGHRSVSWYQQTPGQGLQFLFEYFSETQRNKGNFPGRFSGRQFSNSRSEMNVSTLELGDSALYLCATGQGANDEQYFGPGTRLTVT.

The chain employs TRBV19 and TRBJ2-3; D ambiguous. This CDR3 is built from 16 residues. V was pared by 7 bases and J by 0 bases, with 17 bases between. The germline gives CDR1 LNHDA, CDR2 SQIVND (reference sequence). For the CDR3, the DNA is TGTGCCAGTAAATATACAGCCACCCGTAGCACAGATACGCAGTATTTT. Its translation: CASKYTATRSTDTQYF.

A note on this clone: The junction and the germline gene differ at one end; a read error may be behind it. The chain joins TRBV7-8 to TRBJ2-7; D is possibly TRBD1 (6 bases). Germline V gene data show CDR1 as SGHVS and CDR2 as FQNEAQ. There are 13 residues in the CDR3. CDR3 bases: TGTGCCACCAGCCCTAGGGGGTGGTACGAGCAGTACTTC. Translation gives CATSPRGWYEQYF.

This sequence joins TRBV4-2 and TRBJ1-5; 7 bases line up with TRBD1. Trimming cost V 3 bases and J 2 bases; bases outside gene matches: 7. The CDR3 sequence is 16 residues long. The germline gives CDR1 LGHNA, CDR2 YNFKEQ. The CDR3: CASSHGGDRGNQPQHF. The CDR3 DNA is TGTGCCAGCAGCCATGGGGGCGACAGGGGCAATCAGCCCCAGCATTTT.